This T cell receptor beta chain was captured in a study of blood T cells in healthy people across ages (dated by TCRdb to between 2015 and 2017). Describing the broader study: In model experiments, template switching captured about one uniquely barcoded TCR beta cDNA molecule for every two T cells. To avoid experimental bias, donors of different ages were randomly spread across the sequencing lanes. For two donors (one aged 18 to 30 and one aged 80 or older), the study analyzed two additional independent replicas of 1 million unique cDNA reads from the same blood draw. Using deep sequencing normalized with unique cDNA molecular identifiers, the study measured how TCR beta repertoire diversity changes with age. Four age groups were formed from the donors: young (average 16 years), middle-aged (approximately 39), aged (roughly 58) and long-lived (less than 85).

Results and caveats for the whole study, not just this receptor: Estimates of total diversity based on one million sequenced T cells were regarded as lower bounds and as underestimates. Since profiling was done on bulk unsorted PBMCs, naive and antigen-experienced compartments could not be conclusively compared. Because donor CMV infection status was unknown, age-related changes in expanded clonotypes were potentially confounded. As age increased, observed TCR beta diversity per million T cells dropped in a roughly linear way, and a significant reduction was already evident by age roughly 36. A strong correlation was found between observed TCR beta diversity and the percentage of naive T cells measured by flow cytometry. Compared with the aged group, the long-lived group had more naive CD4+ T cells, fewer expanded clones and increased TCR diversity, a pattern suggesting age selection.

Systemically healthy Caucasian individuals from Russia, around 38 in total and aged roughly 6 to 100 years, were included as donors. Approximately 9.7 milliliters of peripheral blood were drawn from each donor into EDTA-treated Vacutainer tubes. Ficoll-Paque density-gradient centrifugation was used to isolate PBMCs, with at least 6.5 million per sample. Total RNA, at least 6 micrograms per sample, was extracted from PBMCs with Trizol reagent. For every donor, an aliquot of PBMCs went through flow cytometry to measure the percentages of naive CD45RAhigh/CD27high T cells. A few counts support this clonotype. The specificity of this receptor is unknown. No base-level quality is on record; no much larger clone is a single base apart. CDR1 SGDLS and CDR2 YYNGEE are derived from the germline V gene. V is reduced by 5 bases and J by 4 bases, leaving a spacing of 16 bases between them. CDR3 length: 15 amino acids, cysteine to phenylalanine. The DNA shown is the 45-base CDR3, in frame from base 1.

To prepare the library, 5' RACE was applied. The instrument was an Illumina HiSeq 2500. A second PCR of about 7 to 12 cycles was run with a J-beta primer mix and a sample-barcoded 5' primer. Each TCR beta cDNA molecule received a unique molecular identifier from a template-switch 5' adaptor carrying 12 random nucleotides. Each sample yielded at least 3 million CDR3-containing paired-end reads. First-strand cDNA was synthesized from all RNA with the Mint cDNA synthesis kit, primed by a TRBC-specific oligonucleotide. After uracil-DNA glycosylase treatment, a first 18-cycle PCR used universal primers M1SS and BC2_uni_R on all cDNA. Processing in the source paper ran as follows. For normalization, 1 million high-quality reads, each with a distinct molecular identifier, were randomly selected from each sample. Instead of being binned into consensus sequences, reads with shared molecular identifiers were discarded. MiTCR, run with a Q25 quality threshold and the strictest error-elimination algorithm, handled CDR3 identification, clonotype clustering and error correction. Lower-bound total TCR beta diversity was estimated with a nonparametric unseen species model using Euler transformation. The raw public data were reprocessed by TCRdb itself: fastp quality trimming at Q25, MiXCR clonotype calling, in-frame beta chains only. Duplicate CDR3 protein sequences are folded into a single record with the most common DNA and genes. Here the V and J calls rest on TCRdb's processing, not on the authors' analysis. This sample comprises fewer than 950,000 distinct CDR3 sequences, around half of them detected only once. In total, the top ten clones hold around 40% of the sample.

This receptor chain uses TRBV9 and TRBJ2-1; the D gene is possibly TRBD1 or TRBD2, with 5 bases matching each. Input material: blood. This clonotype originated in a man older than 75 in good health. The sequence in DNA is TGTGCCAGCAGGGGGCCGGGGCTCGCGTACAATGAGCAGTTCTTC. This sequence encodes CASRGPGLAYNEQFF. This CDR3, with the reference TRBV9 and TRBJ2-1 proteins standing in past its ends, gives the full variable domain DSGVTQTPKHLITATGQRVTLRCSPRSGDLSVYWYQQSLDQGLQFLIQYYNGEERAKGNILERFSAQQFPDLHSELNLSSLELGDSALYFCASRGPGLAYNEQFFGPGTRLTVL.